This entry describes one TCR beta chain. Per the study methods: Reference gene primer amplification gave nucleated cell count estimates. The data were produced by immunoSEQ multiplex PCR, yet TCRdb's version contains in-frame clones alone and is incomplete. V and J calls and clone size come straight from that table; D and trimming were deduced from the DNA. The repertoire has over 90,000 clones, over 75% of them found once; the top ten carry 5% to 5.5%. This entry is derived from a study of blood T cell repertoires in COVID-19. Study details: Samples of COVID-19 (acute and convalescent) were obtained from the United States, Italy and Spain. T cells, B-cell-depleted T cells, or PBMCs supplied cDNA or gDNA.

Germline V gene sequence: CDR1 SGHNT, CDR2 YENEEA. V was clipped by 0 bases and J by 8 bases, with 10 bases between them. The CDR3 sequence is 13 residues long. The sample comprised peripheral blood. The sequence came from a man aged 45-65 years with acute or convalescent COVID-19. The chain joins TRBV11-3 to TRBJ1-2; no reliable D call. CDR3 in amino acids: CASSLERVRGYTF. The CDR3 DNA follows: TGTGCCAGCAGCTTAGAGAGGGTGCGAGGCTACACCTTC.